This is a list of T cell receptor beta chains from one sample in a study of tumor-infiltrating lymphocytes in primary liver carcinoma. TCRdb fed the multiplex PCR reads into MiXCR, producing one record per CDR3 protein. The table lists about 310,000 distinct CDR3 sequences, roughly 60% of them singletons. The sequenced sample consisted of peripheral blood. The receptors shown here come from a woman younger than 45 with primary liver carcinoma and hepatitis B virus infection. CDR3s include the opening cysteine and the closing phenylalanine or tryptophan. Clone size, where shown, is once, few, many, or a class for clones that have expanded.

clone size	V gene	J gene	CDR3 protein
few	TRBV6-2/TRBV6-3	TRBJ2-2	CASTKESVNTGELFF
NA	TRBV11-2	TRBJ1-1	CASSSTGIITEAFF
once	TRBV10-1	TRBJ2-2	CASGEVSGFLPGELFF
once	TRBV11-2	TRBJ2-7	CASSSLMGREQYF
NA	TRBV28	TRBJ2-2	CASIRGNTGELFF
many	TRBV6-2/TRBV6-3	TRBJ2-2	CASTRRGWELFF
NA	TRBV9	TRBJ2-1	CASSVGGEAFYNEQFF
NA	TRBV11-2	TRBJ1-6	CTSSLGGRGNSLLHF
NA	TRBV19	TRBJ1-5	CASTSRGDQPQHF
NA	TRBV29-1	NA	CSSSGLGGGSYYEQFF
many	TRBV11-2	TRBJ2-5	CASSLSWGPGETQYF
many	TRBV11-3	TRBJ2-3	CASSSGTYSTDTQYF
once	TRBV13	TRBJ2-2	CDGSPAGLADYTGELFF
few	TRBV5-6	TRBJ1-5	CASSHYRDSRNQPQHF
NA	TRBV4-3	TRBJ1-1	CANSQNGGGYTEAFF
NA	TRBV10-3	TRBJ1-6	CAISVQGARSPLRF
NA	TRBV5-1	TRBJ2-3	CASSRTGTGVTDMQYF
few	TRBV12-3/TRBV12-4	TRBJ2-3	CASRPVKAGTDTQYF
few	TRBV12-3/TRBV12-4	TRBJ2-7	CASSLAGGALGDEQYF
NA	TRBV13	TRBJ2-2	CASNLRGSGHTGELFF
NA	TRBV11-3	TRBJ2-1	CDSSPFGLADNRYNEQFF
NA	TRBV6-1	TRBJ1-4	CASNRVTNEKLFF
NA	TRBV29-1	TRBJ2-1	CSVEESGRELFF
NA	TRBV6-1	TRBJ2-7	CASSDGSTGPYEQYF
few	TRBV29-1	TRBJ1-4	CSVANRGLNEKLFF
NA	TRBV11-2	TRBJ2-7	CASSHARLAGGYDEYF
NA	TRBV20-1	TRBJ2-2	CSATPNTGELFF
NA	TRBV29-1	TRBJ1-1	CNLNKGTEAFF
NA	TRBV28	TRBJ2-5	CASSLNAEGDSQETQYF